The 15 T cell receptor beta chains given below trace back to one sample, sequenced in a study of blood T cells in healthy people across ages. The use of a sample-barcoded 5' primer and a J-beta primer mix characterized a second PCR of roughly 7 to 11 cycles. TCRdb passed the 5' RACE reads through MiXCR, listing each CDR3 protein once. Of hundreds of thousands of distinct CDR3 sequences listed, roughly 34% are singletons. The sequenced sample consisted of blood. The receptors were gathered from a man aged 18-30 years in good health.

The chain carries TRBV6-1 and TRBJ1-1; a possible D gene is TRBD1 (5 bases). Germline V gene lookup returns CDR1 MNHNS and CDR2 SASEGT. V lost 3 bases, J lost 6 bases, and 11 bases lay in between. The CDR3 is 13 residues long. CDR3 sequence: CASSDLPGAEAFF. CDR3 nucleotide sequence: TGTGCCAGCAGTGACCTCCCGGGGGCTGAAGCTTTCTTT.

The chain uses TRBV28 and TRBJ2-7; a weak D match, TRBD2 (5 bases). CDR1 is MDHEN, CDR2 SYDVKM, per germline. CDR3 size: 13 residues. Trimming shortened V by 5 bases and J by 7 bases, and 15 bases separated the two germline ends. The CDR3 loop is CASSRVLGGEQYF. The DNA of the CDR3 is TGTGCCAGCAGTAGGGTACTAGGTGGTGAGCAGTACTTC.

The chain joins TRBV18 to TRBJ2-2; 7 positions match TRBD2. The germline V gene encodes CDR1 KGHSH and CDR2 LQKENI. After removal of 3 bases from V and 3 bases from J, the junction contained 4 bases not matched to a gene. This CDR3 spans 15 amino acids. CDR3 sequence reads: CASSPIRGDTGELFF. In nucleotides, the CDR3 is TGTGCCAGCTCACCCATCCGGGGGGACACCGGGGAGCTGTTTTTT.

This clonotype was seen repeatedly, ten times or more. The rearrangement uses TRBV27 and TRBJ1-4, with 7 nucleotides matching TRBD1. The CDR3 covers 12 residues. Germline CDR1 reads MNHEY; CDR2 reads SMNVEV (reference sequence). Trimming cost V 6 bases and J 6 bases; bases outside gene matches: 1. The CDR3 spells CASRTGDEKLFF. CDR3 DNA: TGTGCCAGCAGAACAGGGGATGAAAAACTGTTTTTT.

This chain joins TRBV12-3 or TRBV12-4 and TRBJ2-3, with 11 bases lining up with TRBD2. This CDR3 spans 15 amino acids. After removal of 6 bases from V and 3 bases from J, the junction contained 5 bases not matched to a gene. In DNA form, the CDR3 reads TGTGCCAGCAGCCGACTAGCGGGGTTAACAGATACGCAGTATTTT. This gives the protein CASSRLAGLTDTQYF.

The V call is TRBV11-2, the J call TRBJ2-1; 10 nucleotides match TRBD2. This CDR3 region has 15 residues. Germline CDR1 SGHAT, CDR2 FQNNGV. The V and J ends lost 5 bases and 13 bases, in that order; junction bases with no gene match: 14. The DNA for the CDR3 is TGTGCCAGCAGCGCCAGCGCCGGGACTAGCGTTTCCCAGTTCTTC. This codes for CASSASAGTSVSQFF.

The chain is built from TRBV6-6 and TRBJ1-3, with 7 positions matching TRBD1. V lost 6 bases and J lost 4; bases outside the gene matches: 6. The CDR3 has 14 amino acids. In germline, CDR1 is MNHNY, CDR2 SVGAGI (reference sequence). CDR3 loop: CASSLTGIGNTIYF. The CDR3 bases are TGTGCCAGCAGCCTGACAGGGATCGGAAACACCATATATTTT.

This clonotype was seen a handful of times. The V and J genes are TRBV7-2 and TRBJ1-5; D unresolved. Germline CDR1 SGHTA, CDR2 FQGNSA. Trimming removed 5 bases at V and 4 bases at J, with 12 bases between. The CDR3 has 14 residues. CDR3 in DNA: TGTGCCAGCAGCCCTGGACCGAGGAATCAGCCCCAGCATTTT. It translates to CASSPGPRNQPQHF.

This clonotype was counted between two and nine times. The rearrangement links TRBV7-8 to TRBJ2-7; D ambiguous. CDR1 is SGHVS, CDR2 FQNEAQ, per germline. CDR3 size: 14 residues. V was trimmed by 2 bases and J by 4 bases, leaving 12 bases between them. CDR3 nucleotide sequence: TGTGCCAGCAGCTTATTTGGCCCGGCATACGAGCAGTACTTC. Translating gives CASSLFGPAYEQYF.

This clonotype was recorded a few times. This chain connects TRBV12-3 or TRBV12-4 to TRBJ1-1; 7 nucleotides agree with TRBD1. V lost 3 bases, J lost 6 bases, and 7 bases stayed unmatched. This CDR3 comprises 14 residues. CDR3 nucleotides: TGTGCCAGCAGTTTGAGGACAGGTGGGGCTGAAGCTTTCTTT. Its protein is CASSLRTGGAEAFF.

This clonotype has a handful of counts. In DNA, the CDR3 is TGTGCCTGGACTTTGGACAGCATGAATGGCTACACCTTC. As protein: CAWTLDSMNGYTF. The V and J genes are TRBV30 and TRBJ1-2; a possible D gene is TRBD1 (6 bases). The CDR3 spans 13 residues. Germline CDR1 GTSNPN, CDR2 SVGIG (reference sequence). Trimming took off 4 bases at V and 6 bases at J, with 15 bases between the two ends.

This clonotype was counted at least ten times. J is TRBJ2-3 and V is TRBV12-3 or TRBV12-4; 7 bases are shared with TRBD1. The CDR3 totals 15 residues. Unmatched junction bases numbered 12, after V lost 8 bases and J lost 4 bases. CDR3 sequence reads: CASRSGRGSSDTQYF. As DNA, the CDR3 is TGTGCCAGCCGATCGGGCAGGGGGTCCTCAGATACGCAGTATTTT.

The chain employs TRBV25-1 and TRBJ1-6; the D gene is possibly TRBD1 (6 bases). V shed 1 base and J shed 8 bases, with 18 bases lying between them. CDR1 is MGHDK and CDR2 is SYGVNS in the germline V gene. The CDR3 sequence is 17 residues long. The CDR3 here is CASSEFGRGRGYSPLHF. In nucleotides, the CDR3 is TGTGCCAGCAGTGAATTTGGTCGAGGCAGGGGTTATTCACCCCTCCACTTT.

This clonotype was seen a few times. The V and J genes are TRBV20-1 and TRBJ1-5; weak D call: TRBD1 (6 bases). CDR1 DFQATT and CDR2 SNEGSKA come from the germline V gene (reference sequence). Trimming removed 5 bases at V and 6 bases at J, with 17 bases between. CDR3 length equals 14 residues. The CDR3: CSALPYPRGQPQHF. The CDR3 nucleotides read TGCAGTGCTCTACCTTACCCCAGGGGTCAGCCCCAGCATTTT.

This clonotype has a count of ten or more. This sequence joins TRBV7-2 and TRBJ2-1, with 9 positions matching TRBD2. V dropped 1 base and J dropped 4; count of bases not matched to a gene: 5. CDR1 is SGHTA and CDR2 is FQGNSA in the germline V gene. CDR3 size: 16 residues. CDR3 sequence: CASSLVSGGTYNEQFF. The CDR3 DNA sequence: TGTGCCAGCAGCTTAGTGAGCGGGGGGACGTACAATGAGCAGTTCTTC. Variable domain in full (rest from reference TRBV7-2 and TRBJ2-1): GAGVSQSPSNKVTEKGKDVELRCDPISGHTALYWYRQSLGQGLEFLIYFQGNSAPDKSGLPSDRFSAERTGGSVSTLTIQRTQQEDSAVYLCASSLVSGGTYNEQFFGPGTRLTVL.